This T cell receptor (beta chain) was retrieved from a study of spatial heterogeneity in lung cancer. For the study at large: A total of over 70 untreated early-stage non-small cell lung cancer patients served as donors.

This clonotype was picked up a small number of times. The antigen is undetermined. J lost 2 bases, V lost 5 bases, and 7 bases had no gene match. Germline loops: CDR1 SNHLY, CDR2 FYNNEI. The CDR3 runs 15 residues. General study findings and limits: Ubiquitous expanded tumor TCRs showed up in blood more at resection than follow-up.

MiXCR, applied by TCRdb to the 5' RACE reads, yields one record per CDR3 protein. The table lists some 110,000 distinct CDR3 sequences, 12% of them singletons. The time point: blood at routine non-recurrence follow-up after resection. Extraction of whole RNA from tumor, nontumor lung or frozen PBMC preceded unsorted sequencing. The source material was PBMCs, sampled at follow-up. The origin of this receptor is a male donor with early-stage non-small cell lung cancer. This sequence joins TRBV2 and TRBJ2-7; 9 bases are a match to TRBD1. CDR3 nucleotides: TGTGCCAGCAGTCCGGGACAGGGTGGCACCTACGAGCAGTACTTC. The encoded protein is CASSPGQGGTYEQYF. Together with reference TRBV2 and TRBJ2-7, the CDR3 gives the full variable domain: EPEVTQTPSHQVTQMGQEVILRCVPISNHLYFYWYRQILGQKVEFLVSFYNNEISEKSEIFDDQFSVERPDGSNFTLKIRSTKLEDSAMYFCASSPGQGGTYEQYFGPGTRLTVT.